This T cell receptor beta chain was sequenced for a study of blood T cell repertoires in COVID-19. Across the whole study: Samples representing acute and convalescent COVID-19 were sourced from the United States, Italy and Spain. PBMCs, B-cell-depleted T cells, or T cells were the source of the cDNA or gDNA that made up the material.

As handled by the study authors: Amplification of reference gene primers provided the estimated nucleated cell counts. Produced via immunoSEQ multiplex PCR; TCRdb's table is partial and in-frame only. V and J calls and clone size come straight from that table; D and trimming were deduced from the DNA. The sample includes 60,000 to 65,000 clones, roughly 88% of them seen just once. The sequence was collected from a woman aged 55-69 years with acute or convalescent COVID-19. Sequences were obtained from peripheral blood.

As DNA, the CDR3 is TGTGCCAGCTCGGTCGCAGGGGACACTGAAGCTTTCTTT. Translated: CASSVAGDTEAFF. V usage is TRBV18 and J usage is TRBJ1-1; tentative D call: TRBD1 (6 bases). The CDR3 runs 13 residues. Trimming took 6 bases from V and 3 from J, leaving 11 bases between them. CDR1 and CDR2 from the germline V gene are KGHSH and LQKENI. The full variable domain, in which reference TRBV18 and TRBJ1-1 provide the parts outside the CDR3, is NAGVMQNPRHLVRRRGQEARLRCSPMKGHSHVYWYRQLPEEGLKFMVYLQKENIIDESGMPKERFSAEFPKEGPSILRIQQVVRGDSAAYFCASSVAGDTEAFFGQGTRLTVV.